A single sample gave rise to the 26 T cell receptor beta chains below, sequenced in a study of persistence of HIV-infected CD4 T cells. The immunoSEQ assay was version 4, run in survey mode. Some clones are missing from TCRdb's copy, which holds only in-frame ones; the method was immunoSEQ multiplex PCR. The table shows 20,000 to 25,000 clones, with less than 85% occurring only once. Overlapping HIV-1 Gag 15-mer peptides at approximately 0.96 ug per peptide per mL were used. Responding CD4+ T cells were sorted by upregulation of both CD40 ligand and CD69. These receptors are not linked to any known antigen. Specimen: CD4+ T cells sorted from PBMCs after approximately 20-hour stimulation, collected from a patient who received antiretroviral therapy. These receptors all come from an adult man with HIV who was CMV-seropositive.

This clone was recorded once. This chain links TRBV18 with TRBJ2-2; D is undetermined. From germline, CDR1 is KGHSH and CDR2 LQKENI. The CDR3 contains 15 residues. V dropped 3 bases and J dropped 0 bases, with 8 bases sitting between them. The CDR3 sequence is CASSPAGANTGELFF. The CDR3 DNA is TGTGCCAGCTCACCCGCTGGGGCGAACACCGGGGAGCTGTTTTTT.

This clone was seen only once. The V gene is TRBV14, the J gene TRBJ2-7; 9 nucleotides agree with TRBD1. Germline V CDR1 and CDR2: SGHDN, FVKESK. J gave up 5 bases and V 5 bases, and 7 bases lay outside the gene matches. This CDR3 spans 14 amino acids. The CDR3: CASSIGQGTHEQYF. CDR3 sequence (DNA): TGTGCCAGCAGCATCGGACAGGGGACCCACGAGCAGTACTTC.

The V call is TRBV10-3, the J call TRBJ2-4; D remains unclear. The ends were cut back, 1 base at V and 5 bases at J, with 3 bases in the middle. Per germline, CDR1 ENHRY and CDR2 SYGVKD. This CDR3 has 12 residues. DNA for the CDR3: TGTGCCATCAGTGAGTGGCAAAACATTCAGTACTTC. This translates into CAISEWQNIQYF.

V gene TRBV24-1 combines with J gene TRBJ2-3; 8 bases are a match to TRBD1. Germline loops: CDR1 KGHDR, CDR2 SFDVKD. The CDR3 extends over 14 amino acids. J lost 3 bases, V lost 9 bases, and 7 bases had no gene match. The CDR3: CATLGQEGTDTQYF. The CDR3 DNA reads as TGTGCCACCCTGGGACAGGAAGGGACAGATACGCAGTATTTT.

V and J are TRBV5-4 and TRBJ2-3, with D perhaps matching TRBD1 or TRBD2 (6 bases each). This CDR3 region has 16 residues. Germline V CDR1 and CDR2: SGHNT, YYREEE (reference sequence). V was trimmed by 0 bases and J by 1 base, leaving 12 bases between them. CDR3: CASSLDSGAGTDTQYF. The CDR3 DNA sequence: TGTGCCAGCAGCTTGGATTCGGGGGCCGGCACAGATACGCAGTATTTT.

The gene calls are TRBV7-9 and TRBJ2-1, with 11 bases fitting TRBD1. Unmatched junction bases numbered 2, after V lost 2 bases and J lost 2 bases. CDR3 length: 16 amino acids. Germline loops: CDR1 SEHNR, CDR2 FQNEAQ (reference sequence). In nucleotides, the CDR3 is TGTGCCAGCAGCTTACCGGGACAGGGGGCCTACAATGAGCAGTTCTTC. It translates to CASSLPGQGAYNEQFF.

A single count supports this clone. The rearrangement links TRBV28 to TRBJ1-2; D perhaps matches TRBD1 (6 bases). Germline CDR1 is MDHEN and CDR2 is SYDVKM. The CDR3 totals 14 residues. V was clipped by 2 bases and J by 0 bases, with 7 bases between them. The CDR3 loop reads CASSLRTANYGYTF. CDR3 bases: TGTGCCAGCAGTTTACGGACAGCTAACTATGGCTACACCTTC.

The chain carries TRBV9 and TRBJ2-1; 10 positions agree with TRBD2. There are 15 residues in the CDR3. The germline V gene encodes CDR1 SGDLS and CDR2 YYNGEE. The V segment lost 4 bases and the J segment 5 bases; nucleotides outside the gene matches: 6. CDR3: CASSWSGGADNEQFF. The CDR3 DNA sequence: TGTGCCAGCAGCTGGAGCGGGGGGGCCGACAATGAGCAGTTCTTC.

In its sample, this clone was seen once. The chain carries TRBV7-2 and TRBJ1-1, with unresolved D. Germline assignment: CDR1 SGHTA and CDR2 FQGNSA. The V end was cut by 0 bases, the J end by 4 bases, with 12 bases between. The CDR3 spans 15 residues. The CDR3 sequence: CASSLAGGFITEAFF. Here the CDR3 DNA reads TGTGCCAGCAGCTTAGCGGGCGGATTCATCACTGAAGCTTTCTTT.

This chain uses TRBV7-2 with TRBJ1-5, with 7 positions matching TRBD1. Germline lookup yields CDR1 SGHTA and CDR2 FQGNSA. The V segment lost 2 bases and the J segment 2 bases; nucleotides outside the gene matches: 6. The CDR3 has 16 amino acids. The CDR3 spells CASSLQTGNGNQPQHF. For the CDR3, the DNA is TGTGCCAGCAGCTTACAGACAGGGAATGGCAATCAGCCCCAGCATTTT.

The chain recombines TRBV6-5 with TRBJ1-4; D may be TRBD1 (5 bases). The length of the CDR3 is 15 residues. Germline V gives CDR1 MNHEY, CDR2 SVGAGI. The V and J ends lost 6 bases and 8 bases respectively, with 19 bases between them. Written as DNA, the CDR3 is TGTGCCAGCAGGCTGGAGGCGGGGGGTGGGGAAAAACTGTTTTTT. It encodes CASRLEAGGGEKLFF.

The chain has TRBV6-6 and TRBJ1-5, with 7 bases that match TRBD1. With V trimmed by 7 bases and J by 3 bases, 9 bases remained unmatched. In germline, CDR1 is MNHNY, CDR2 SVGAGI (reference sequence). This CDR3 has 15 amino acids. The CDR3 sequence: CASTRGTGVNQPQHF. Written as DNA, the CDR3 is TGTGCCAGCACCCGGGGCACAGGGGTCAATCAGCCCCAGCATTTT.

This chain links TRBV7-9 with TRBJ2-2; TRBD1 matches 7 bases. Germline V gives CDR1 SEHNR, CDR2 FQNEAQ (reference sequence). After removal of 5 bases from V and 9 bases from J, the junction contained 12 bases not matched to a gene. The CDR3 is 15 amino acids. The DNA of the CDR3 is TGTGCCAGCAGCCCTTCCGGGACAGTTTCCCGGGAGCTGTTTTTT. It encodes CASSPSGTVSRELFF.

The rearrangement uses TRBV5-8 and TRBJ1-4; no clear D. The V end was cut by 5 bases, the J end by 0 bases, with 8 bases between. CDR1 and CDR2 (germline): SGHTS, YDEGEE. The CDR3 runs 14 residues. As DNA, the CDR3 is TGTGCCAGCAGTGGGTTCCCAACTAATGAAAAACTGTTTTTT. This encodes CASSGFPTNEKLFF.

Only one count was recorded for this clone. The rearrangement links TRBV2 to TRBJ2-2; D perhaps matches TRBD1 (6 bases). Trimming stripped 6 bases from V and 1 base from J, with 18 bases between. This CDR3 spans 17 amino acids. CDR1 and CDR2 (germline): SNHLY, FYNNEI. DNA of the CDR3: TGTGCCAGCAGGGAGGATCTTCGGGACAAGAACACCGGGGAGCTGTTTTTT. Translated: CASREDLRDKNTGELFF.

The V and J genes are TRBV15 and TRBJ1-4; the match to TRBD1 covers 7 bases. With V trimmed by 0 bases and J by 8 bases, 6 bases remained unmatched. Germline CDR1 is LNHNV and CDR2 is YYDKDF (reference sequence). This CDR3 has 15 amino acids. The CDR3 loop reads CATSRDRQGGEKLFF. The CDR3 bases are TGTGCCACCAGCAGAGATAGACAGGGCGGAGAAAAACTGTTTTTT.

The chain has TRBV19 and TRBJ2-2, with D perhaps TRBD2 (7 bases). The germline gives CDR1 LNHDA, CDR2 SQIVND (reference sequence). The CDR3 has 14 residues. Trimming took off 3 bases at V and 4 bases at J, with 9 bases between the two ends. The CDR3 spells CASSIRGATGELFF. CDR3 in DNA: TGTGCCAGTAGTATTCGGGGGGCCACCGGGGAGCTGTTTTTT.

The chain has TRBV6-5 and TRBJ2-2, with D possibly matching TRBD1 (6 bases). There are 15 residues in the CDR3. Trimming pared 5 bases from V and 4 bases from J, leaving 14 bases between. The V gene's germline CDR1 is MNHEY and CDR2 SVGAGI. The CDR3 sequence: CASSSGGVGTGELFF. CDR3 in DNA: TGTGCCAGCAGTAGTGGGGGCGTTGGCACCGGGGAGCTGTTTTTT.

V is TRBV6-1 and J is TRBJ2-7, with D tentatively TRBD1 (6 bases). The CDR3 is 14 residues long. Germline CDR1 and CDR2: MNHNS and SASEGT. V shed 2 bases and J shed 4 bases, with 12 bases lying between them. The CDR3 sequence: CASSEIRGTYEQYF. The CDR3 DNA follows: TGTGCCAGCAGTGAAATTAGGGGGACATACGAGCAGTACTTC.

The genes are TRBV9 and TRBJ1-6; TRBD1 is a possible D gene (6 bases). The CDR3 is 15 residues long. Trimming pared 0 bases from V and 7 bases from J, leaving 11 bases between. From germline, CDR1 is SGDLS and CDR2 YYNGEE. CDR3 bases: TGTGCCAGCAGCGTAGAAGGACAGACAAATTCACCCCTCCACTTT. Its translation is CASSVEGQTNSPLHF.

The V call is TRBV7-2, the J call TRBJ2-1; no firm D call. From germline, CDR1 is SGHTA and CDR2 FQGNSA. CDR3 size: 16 residues. Trimming took 5 bases from V and 0 from J, leaving 14 bases between them. CDR3 nucleotide sequence: TGTGCCAGCAGCCCCTCCTCCACCCACTCCTACAATGAGCAGTTCTTC. This gives the protein CASSPSSTHSYNEQFF.

This rearrangement joins TRBV5-4 to TRBJ2-3; tentative D call: TRBD2 (7 bases). The CDR3 loop spans 16 amino acids. Trimming cost V 5 bases and J 5 bases, with 21 bases left between them. Germline CDR1 and CDR2: SGHNT and YYREEE (reference sequence). CDR3 residues: CASSAKRGGAVDTQYF. CDR3 sequence (DNA): TGTGCCAGCAGTGCCAAAAGGGGGGGGGCCGTAGATACGCAGTATTTT.

The chain carries TRBV27 and TRBJ2-7; D ambiguous. Germline values: CDR1 MNHEY, CDR2 SMNVEV (reference sequence). V lost 5 bases, J lost 6 bases, and 11 bases lay in between. This CDR3 contains 12 residues. DNA of the CDR3: TGTGCCAGCAGTCCCCCGTTAGGCGAGCAGTACTTC. Its translation: CASSPPLGEQYF.

Written as DNA, the CDR3 is TGTGCCAGCAGTTCGGAGACAGGGTCTAATGAAAAACTGTTTTTT. This gives the protein CASSSETGSNEKLFF. This chain joins TRBV6-1 and TRBJ1-4, with 7 bases aligning to TRBD1. There are 15 residues in the CDR3. Germline lookup yields CDR1 MNHNS and CDR2 SASEGT. J was trimmed by 3 bases and V by 5 bases; bases with no gene match: 6.

This clone has only a few counts. The chain combines TRBV25-1 with TRBJ1-2, with TRBD1 matching over 8 bases. CDR1 and CDR2 from the germline V gene are MGHDK and SYGVNS. This CDR3 spans 13 amino acids. The V gene end was trimmed by 3 bases and the J gene end by 8 bases; junction bases not matched to a gene: 5. The CDR3, as DNA: TGTGCCAGCAGTGACAGGACAGGGTTGGGCTACACCTTC. Translated: CASSDRTGLGYTF.

The chain links TRBV9 to TRBJ1-1, with 10 bases matching TRBD1. Germline V gene lookup returns CDR1 SGDLS and CDR2 YYNGEE. CDR3 size: 16 residues. V lost 4 bases, J lost 3 bases, and 9 bases stayed unmatched. CDR3 sequence: CASSPQTGGRYTEAFF. The CDR3 DNA follows: TGTGCCAGCAGCCCGCAGACAGGGGGCCGGTACACTGAAGCTTTCTTT. Full variable domain (rest looked up from reference TRBV9 and TRBJ1-1): DSGVTQTPKHLITATGQRVTLRCSPRSGDLSVYWYQQSLDQGLQFLIQYYNGEERAKGNILERFSAQQFPDLHSELNLSSLELGDSALYFCASSPQTGGRYTEAFFGQGTRLTVV.